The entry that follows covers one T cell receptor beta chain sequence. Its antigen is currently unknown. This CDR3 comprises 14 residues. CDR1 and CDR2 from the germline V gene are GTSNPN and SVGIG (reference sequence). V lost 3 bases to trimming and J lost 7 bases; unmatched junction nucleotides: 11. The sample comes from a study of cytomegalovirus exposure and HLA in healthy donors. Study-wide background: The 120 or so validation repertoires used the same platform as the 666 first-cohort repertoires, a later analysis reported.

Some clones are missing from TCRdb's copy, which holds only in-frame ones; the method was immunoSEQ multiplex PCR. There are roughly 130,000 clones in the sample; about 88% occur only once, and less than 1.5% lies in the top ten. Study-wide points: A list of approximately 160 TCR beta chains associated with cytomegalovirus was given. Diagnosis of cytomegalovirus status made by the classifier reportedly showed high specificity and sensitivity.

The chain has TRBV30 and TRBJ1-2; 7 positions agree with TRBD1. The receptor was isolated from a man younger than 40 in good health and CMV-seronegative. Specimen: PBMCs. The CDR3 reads CAWRFTGVQAGYTF. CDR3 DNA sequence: TGTGCCTGGAGATTTACAGGGGTTCAGGCTGGCTACACCTTC.